A single sample gave rise to the 27 T cell receptor beta chains below, sequenced in a study of patients and donors after allogeneic stem cell transplantation. TCRdb analysed the RT-PCR reads with MiXCR anew, one entry per CDR3 protein. This table holds 150,000 to 200,000 distinct CDR3 sequences, roughly 22% found once. Sequencing was done on a sample of blood, either unsorted or a sorted T cell fraction (not recorded which). The receptors were sampled from a human donor who was either an allogeneic HSCT recipient or a stem cell or donor lymphocyte infusion donor (not recorded which). It is not recorded whose cells these are; they may come from a transplant donor.

The chain combines TRBV29-1 with TRBJ2-7; a weak D match, TRBD1 (6 bases). V was shortened by 8 bases and J by 1 base, with 6 bases between the two germline ends. CDR3 length: 10 residues. Germline V gene lookup returns CDR1 SQVTM and CDR2 ANQGSEA. The CDR3 region has the DNA TGCAGCCAGGGGTCCTACGAGCAGTACTTC. Its protein is CSQGSYEQYF.

The rearrangement links TRBV20-1 to TRBJ2-3, with D possibly TRBD2 on 5 matching bases. Germline V lookup: CDR1 DFQATT, CDR2 SNEGSKA (reference sequence). CDR3 length: 10 amino acids. The CDR3 coding sequence is TGCACCGCAGAGGGAGATACGCAGTATTTT. As protein: CTAEGDTQYF.

This clonotype was observed a few times. The V gene is TRBV14, the J gene TRBJ1-1, with D hard to call. CDR3 length equals 17 residues. Germline V gene data show CDR1 as SGHDN and CDR2 as FVKESK. V was trimmed by 3 bases and J by 1 base, leaving 18 bases between them. The CDR3 loop is CASSHLDGSLTNTEAFF. The CDR3 nucleotides read TGTGCCAGCAGCCACCTAGATGGAAGCCTGACGAACACTGAAGCTTTCTTT.

This rearrangement joins TRBV6-2 or TRBV6-3 to TRBJ2-3; weak D call: TRBD1 (6 bases). The CDR3 totals 16 residues. The V gene lost 8 bases and the J gene lost 3 bases, with 21 bases spanning the gap. Per germline, CDR1 MNHEY and CDR2 SVGEGT. The CDR3 sequence is CASFRDKGKGTDTQYF. The CDR3 DNA is TGTGCCAGCTTCCGGGACAAAGGGAAGGGAACAGATACGCAGTATTTT.

This clonotype was counted a few times. The genes are TRBV6-2 or TRBV6-3 and TRBJ2-1, with 7 bases aligning to TRBD2. Unmatched junction bases numbered 8, after V lost 0 bases and J lost 3 bases. The germline V gene encodes CDR1 MNHEY and CDR2 SVGEGT. CDR3 length equals 17 residues. CDR3 DNA sequence: TGTGCCAGCAGTTACTCGAGCGGGGAGCGCCGCTACAATGAGCAGTTCTTC. Its protein is CASSYSSGERRYNEQFF.

This clonotype was counted between two and nine times. This chain connects TRBV20-1 to TRBJ2-7; 7 bases are shared with TRBD1. Germline CDR1 and CDR2: DFQATT and SNEGSKA (reference sequence). CDR3 size: 16 residues. V shed 2 bases and J 0 bases; nucleotides not matched to a gene: 10. Here the CDR3 DNA reads TGCAGTGCTAGACCCGTCCACAGGGGCAACTCCTACGAGCAGTACTTC. Its translation: CSARPVHRGNSYEQYF.

The chain recombines TRBV7-9 with TRBJ2-1; D is possibly TRBD2 (5 bases). CDR3 length equals 15 residues. Germline V gives CDR1 SEHNR, CDR2 FQNEAQ (reference sequence). Trimming removed 5 bases from V and 2 bases from J, with 13 bases in between. CDR3 residues: CASSPTLATYNEQFF. The DNA of the CDR3 is TGTGCCAGCAGCCCCACCCTAGCTACCTACAATGAGCAGTTCTTC.

This clonotype has only a few counts. This rearrangement joins TRBV10-3 to TRBJ1-3; no firm D call. The CDR3 loop spans 13 amino acids. With 10 bases removed from V and 3 bases from J, the gap between germline ends came to 13 bases. Germline V gene data show CDR1 as ENHRY and CDR2 as SYGVKD. The CDR3, as DNA: TGTGCCACGGCAATAACCCTTGGAAACACCATATATTTT. It yields the protein CATAITLGNTIYF.

The rearrangement joins TRBV24-1 to TRBJ2-1; 11 nucleotides agree with TRBD2. V lost 4 bases and J lost 6; bases outside the gene matches: 7. The CDR3 contains 16 residues. The germline gives CDR1 KGHDR, CDR2 SFDVKD. CDR3 in amino acids: CATSDFSGRGRNEQFF. For the CDR3, the DNA is TGTGCCACCAGTGACTTTAGCGGGAGGGGCCGCAATGAGCAGTTCTTC.

The gene calls are TRBV5-1 and TRBJ2-2; no clear D. CDR1 and CDR2 from the germline V gene are SGHRS and YFSETQ. Deletions cut 1 base from V and 5 bases from J, with 6 bases between. The CDR3 covers 13 residues. The CDR3 reads CASSLRVTGELFF. In nucleotides, the CDR3 is TGCGCCAGCAGCTTGCGGGTAACCGGGGAGCTGTTTTTT. The variable domain in full, with the rest retrieved from reference TRBV5-1 and TRBJ2-2, is KAGVTQTPRYLIKTRGQQVTLSCSPISGHRSVSWYQQTPGQGLQFLFEYFSETQRNKGNFPGRFSGRQFSNSRSEMNVSTLELGDSALYLCASSLRVTGELFFGEGSRLTVL.

This clonotype showed up many times. The V and J genes are TRBV12-3 or TRBV12-4 and TRBJ1-1, with TRBD1 matching over 9 bases. This CDR3 is 16 amino acids long. V was clipped by 6 bases and J by 0 bases; unmatched bases: 8. The CDR3 coding sequence is TGTGCCAGCAGCCTCACAGGGGGCCTTCTGAACACTGAAGCTTTCTTT. Its protein product is CASSLTGGLLNTEAFF.

The rearrangement links TRBV10-3 to TRBJ2-1; TRBD2 aligns across 12 bases. V trimming: 8 bases; J trimming: 4 bases; junction bases outside the gene matches: 9. Germline CDR1 is ENHRY and CDR2 is SYGVKD. The length of the CDR3 is 16 residues. The CDR3 loop is CAIRPGTSGFYNEQFF. DNA for the CDR3: TGTGCCATCCGGCCTGGGACTAGCGGGTTTTACAATGAGCAGTTCTTC.

This clonotype occurred a few times. The V and J genes are TRBV5-1 and TRBJ1-2; TRBD1 is a possible D gene (5 bases). This CDR3 has 13 residues. Germline CDR1 is SGHRS and CDR2 is YFSETQ. With 4 bases removed from V and 4 bases from J, the gap between germline ends came to 11 bases. In nucleotides, the CDR3 is TGCGCCAGCAGCGGATGGGGCGGCTATGGCTACACCTTC. Protein sequence: CASSGWGGYGYTF.

In the case of this clonotype: A read error may produce the germline difference seen at one junction end. The gene calls are TRBV29-1 and TRBJ1-4; TRBD1 might be the D (6 bases). The germline V gene encodes CDR1 SQVTM and CDR2 ANQGSEA. The CDR3 length is 8 residues. For the CDR3, the DNA is TGCAGCCAGGGGACAAACCATTTT. This gives the protein CSQGTNHF.

This clonotype was recorded a few times. The rearrangement links TRBV5-4 to TRBJ2-7; D is uncertain. Trimming stripped 0 bases from V and 2 bases from J, with 9 bases between. Germline V CDR1 and CDR2: SGHNT, YYREEE (reference sequence). This CDR3 comprises 14 residues. CDR3 in amino acids: CASSLGGATYEQYF. Written as DNA, the CDR3 is TGTGCCAGCAGCTTGGGGGGTGCTACCTACGAGCAGTACTTC.

Only a few counts were recorded for this clonotype. J is TRBJ1-1 and V is TRBV9, with D unresolved. Trimming removed 0 bases from V and 0 bases from J, with 6 bases in between. This CDR3 has 14 residues. Germline CDR1 is SGDLS and CDR2 is YYNGEE. The CDR3 protein is CASSVGVLNTEAFF. The CDR3 coding sequence is TGTGCCAGCAGCGTAGGGGTCTTGAACACTGAAGCTTTCTTT.

This chain connects TRBV6-5 to TRBJ1-1; D is undetermined. V dropped 7 bases and J dropped 7 bases, with 16 bases sitting between them. The CDR3 extends over 13 amino acids. Germline values: CDR1 MNHEY, CDR2 SVGAGI. The CDR3 nucleotides read TGTGCCAGCACCTCACTAGCCCTGGATGAAGCTTTCTTT. This encodes CASTSLALDEAFF.

CDR3 region: CASSSKQASYNEQFF. For the CDR3, the DNA is TGTGCCAGCAGTTCTAAACAGGCATCCTACAATGAGCAGTTCTTC. The V call is TRBV7-8, the J call TRBJ2-1; possible D gene TRBD1, 5 bases. Trimming shortened V by 6 bases and J by 1 base, and 13 bases separated the two germline ends. The length of the CDR3 is 15 residues. The germline V gene encodes CDR1 SGHVS and CDR2 FQNEAQ.

This clonotype showed up many times. The J gene is TRBJ1-1, the V gene TRBV6-5; no definite D call. Per the germline V gene, CDR1 is MNHEY and CDR2 is SVGAGI. The CDR3 has 17 amino acids. V was trimmed by 2 bases and J by 2 bases, leaving 18 bases between them. CDR3 DNA: TGTGCCAGCAGTTACGGTACCTCCGGGAGCTTCAACACTGAAGCTTTCTTT. This translates into CASSYGTSGSFNTEAFF.

The V gene is TRBV7-9, the J gene TRBJ2-1; D is possibly TRBD1 (5 bases). Between the trimmed V and J ends, which lost 4 bases and 10 bases, there was a span of 14 bases. Germline loops: CDR1 SEHNR, CDR2 FQNEAQ (reference sequence). The CDR3 loop spans 13 amino acids. The CDR3 is CASSSIGAGEQFF. In DNA form, the CDR3 reads TGTGCCAGCAGCTCCATTGGGGCTGGGGAGCAGTTCTTC.

This clonotype is termed medium-sized. The chain employs TRBV7-2 and TRBJ1-5; 8 bases are shared with TRBD1. CDR3 size: 15 residues. In germline, CDR1 is SGHTA, CDR2 FQGNSA. V shed 1 base and J 6 bases; nucleotides not matched to a gene: 5. Here the CDR3 DNA reads TGTGCCAGCAGCTTAGGTCAGGGGGCGTTTCAGCCCCAGCATTTT. This codes for CASSLGQGAFQPQHF.

The gene calls are TRBV18 and TRBJ1-6, with D unresolved. V lost 3 bases, J lost 5 bases, and 17 bases lay in between. Germline values: CDR1 KGHSH, CDR2 LQKENI. The CDR3 runs 17 residues. CDR3 residues: CASSPPVWIPNNSPLHF. The CDR3 DNA reads as TGTGCCAGCTCACCCCCGGTGTGGATTCCGAATAATTCACCCCTCCACTTT.

The chain is built from TRBV19 and TRBJ2-1; D unresolved. V was shortened by 6 bases and J by 3 bases, with 12 bases between the two germline ends. There are 14 residues in the CDR3. CDR1 and CDR2 (germline): LNHDA, SQIVND (reference sequence). The CDR3 here is CASSPVHGYNEQFF. Written as DNA, the CDR3 is TGTGCCAGTAGCCCCGTCCATGGCTACAATGAGCAGTTCTTC.

This rearrangement joins TRBV5-1 to TRBJ2-7, with D unresolved. Germline values: CDR1 SGHRS, CDR2 YFSETQ. Trimming shortened V by 4 bases and J by 7 bases, and 15 bases separated the two germline ends. This CDR3 contains 13 residues. CDR3 loop: CASSPGFWWEQYF. As DNA, the CDR3 is TGCGCCAGCAGCCCTGGATTTTGGTGGGAGCAGTACTTC.

The rearrangement links TRBV2 to TRBJ1-3, with D uncertain. The V end was cut by 6 bases, the J end by 0 bases, with 15 bases between. The germline V gene has CDR1 SNHLY and CDR2 FYNNEI. The CDR3 totals 16 residues. CDR3 sequence (DNA): TGTGCCAGCAGGGGGAGGGTCCCAAGCTCTGGAAACACCATATATTTT. It codes for CASRGRVPSSGNTIYF.

The V call is TRBV29-1, the J call TRBJ2-3; D is perhaps TRBD1 or TRBD2 (5 bases each). CDR1 is SQVTM, CDR2 ANQGSEA, per germline. The CDR3 contains 14 residues. Trimming took off 3 bases at V and 3 bases at J, with 13 bases between the two ends. The CDR3 region is CSVETDGGTDTQYF. Here the CDR3 DNA reads TGCAGCGTTGAGACGGATGGGGGAACAGATACGCAGTATTTT.

The rearrangement uses TRBV28 and TRBJ2-7; 8 positions match TRBD2. V gave up 4 bases and J gave up 0 bases; unmatched junction bases: 2. In germline, CDR1 is MDHEN, CDR2 SYDVKM. The CDR3 is made up of 14 amino acids. The CDR3 DNA follows: TGTGCCAGCAGTTATAGCGGGGCCTCCTACGAGCAGTACTTC. Protein: CASSYSGASYEQYF.